Sequencing of this T cell receptor beta chain was carried out in a study of blood T cell repertoires in COVID-19. The method was immunoSEQ multiplex PCR; TCRdb's version includes in-frame clones alone and lacks a portion of them. The sample has roughly 200,000 clones; 84% are singletons. There are 13 residues in the CDR3. Germline assignment: CDR1 SGHNT and CDR2 YENEEA. Trimming left V 3 bases short and J 3 bases short, with 7 bases between. Sequenced sample: peripheral blood. The receptor comes from a woman aged 80 or over with active or convalescent COVID-19. This chain connects TRBV11-3 to TRBJ2-3; D not certain. As DNA, the CDR3 is TGTGCCAGCAGCTTGAGAGCGACAGATACGCAGTATTTT. This translates into CASSLRATDTQYF.